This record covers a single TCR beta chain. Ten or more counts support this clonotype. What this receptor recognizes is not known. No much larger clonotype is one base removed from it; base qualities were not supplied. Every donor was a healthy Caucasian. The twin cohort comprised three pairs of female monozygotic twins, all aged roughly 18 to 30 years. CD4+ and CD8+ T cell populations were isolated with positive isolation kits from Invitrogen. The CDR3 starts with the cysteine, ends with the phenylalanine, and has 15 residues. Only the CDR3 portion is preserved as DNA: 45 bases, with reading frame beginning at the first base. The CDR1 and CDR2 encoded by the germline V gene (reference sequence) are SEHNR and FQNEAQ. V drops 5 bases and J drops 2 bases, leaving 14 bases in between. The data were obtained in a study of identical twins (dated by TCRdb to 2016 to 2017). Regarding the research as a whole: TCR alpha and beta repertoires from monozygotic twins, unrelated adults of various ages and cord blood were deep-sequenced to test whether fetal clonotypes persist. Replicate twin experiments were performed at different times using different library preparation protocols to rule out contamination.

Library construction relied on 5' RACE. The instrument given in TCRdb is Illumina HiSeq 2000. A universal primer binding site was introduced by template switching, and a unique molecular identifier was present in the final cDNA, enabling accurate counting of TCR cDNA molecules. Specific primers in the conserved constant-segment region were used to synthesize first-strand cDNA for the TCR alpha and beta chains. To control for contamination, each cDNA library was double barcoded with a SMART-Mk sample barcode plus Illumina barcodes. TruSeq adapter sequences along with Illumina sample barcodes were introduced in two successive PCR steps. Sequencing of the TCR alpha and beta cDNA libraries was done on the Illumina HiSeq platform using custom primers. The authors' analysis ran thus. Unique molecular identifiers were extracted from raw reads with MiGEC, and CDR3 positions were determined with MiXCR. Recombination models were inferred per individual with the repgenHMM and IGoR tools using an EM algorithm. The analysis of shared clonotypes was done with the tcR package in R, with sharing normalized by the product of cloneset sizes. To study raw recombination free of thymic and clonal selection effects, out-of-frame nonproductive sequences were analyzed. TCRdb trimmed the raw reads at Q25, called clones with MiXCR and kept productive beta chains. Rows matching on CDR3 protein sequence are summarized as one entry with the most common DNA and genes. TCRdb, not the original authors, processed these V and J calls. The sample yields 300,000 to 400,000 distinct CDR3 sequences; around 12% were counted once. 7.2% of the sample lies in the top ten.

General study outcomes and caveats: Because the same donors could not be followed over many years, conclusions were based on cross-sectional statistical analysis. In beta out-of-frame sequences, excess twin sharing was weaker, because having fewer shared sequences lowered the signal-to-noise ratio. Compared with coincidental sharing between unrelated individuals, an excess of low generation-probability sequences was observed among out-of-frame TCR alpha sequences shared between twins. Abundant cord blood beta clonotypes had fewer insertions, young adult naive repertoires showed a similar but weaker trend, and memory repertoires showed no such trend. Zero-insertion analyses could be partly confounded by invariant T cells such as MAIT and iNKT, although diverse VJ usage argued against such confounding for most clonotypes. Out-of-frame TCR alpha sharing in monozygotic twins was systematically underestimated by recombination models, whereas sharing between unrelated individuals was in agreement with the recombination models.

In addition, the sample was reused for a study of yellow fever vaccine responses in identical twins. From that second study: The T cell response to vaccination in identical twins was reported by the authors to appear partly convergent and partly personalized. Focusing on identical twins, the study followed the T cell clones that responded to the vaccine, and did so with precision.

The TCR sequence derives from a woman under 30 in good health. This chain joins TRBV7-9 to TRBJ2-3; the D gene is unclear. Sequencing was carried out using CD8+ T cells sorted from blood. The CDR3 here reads CASSHGGETTDTQYF. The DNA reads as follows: TGTGCCAGCAGCCACGGTGGCGAGACCACAGATACGCAGTATTTT.